This T cell receptor beta chain was profiled in a study of blood T cells in healthy people across ages (dated by TCRdb to the mid-2010s). For the study in its entirety: In model experiments, roughly one uniquely barcoded TCR beta cDNA molecule per two T cells was captured by template switching. To track age-related changes in TCR beta repertoire diversity, the study relied on deep sequencing normalized with unique cDNA molecular identifiers. Donors were grouped into four age groups: young (average roughly 17 years), middle-aged (under 40), aged (over 55) and long-lived (around 80). To avoid experimental bias, donors of different ages were distributed randomly across sequencing lanes. Two additional independent replicas of 1 million unique cDNA reads from the same blood draw were analyzed for two donors (one aged 18 to 29 and one aged 80 or older). General study outcomes and caveats: Compared with the aged group, the long-lived group had more naive CD4+ T cells, fewer expanded clones and increased TCR diversity, suggesting age selection. Observed TCR beta diversity per million T cells fell roughly linearly with age, and a significant reduction was already apparent by age about 36. Estimates of total diversity based on one million sequenced T cells were considered lower bounds and underestimates. Conclusive comparison of naive and antigen-experienced compartments was prevented by the profiling of bulk unsorted PBMCs. The percentage of naive T cells measured by flow cytometry correlated strongly with observed TCR beta diversity. Donor CMV infection status was unknown, potentially confounding age-related changes in expanded clonotypes.

Libraries were built with 5' RACE. The data were produced on an Illumina HiSeq 2500. A second about 7 to 12 cycle PCR used a sample-barcoded 5' primer and a J-beta primer mix. A unique molecular identifier was introduced onto each TCR beta cDNA molecule by a template-switch 5' adaptor carrying 12 random nucleotides. Each sample yielded at least 2.5 million CDR3-containing paired-end reads. First-strand cDNA synthesis was performed from all RNA using the Mint cDNA synthesis kit, with priming by a TRBC-specific oligonucleotide. After uracil-DNA glycosylase treatment, a first 18-cycle PCR used universal primers M1SS and BC2_uni_R on all cDNA. In the authors' own workflow: For normalization, 1 million high-quality reads, each with a distinct molecular identifier, were randomly selected from each sample. Instead of being binned into consensus sequences, reads with shared molecular identifiers were discarded. CDR3 identification, clonotype clustering and error correction used MiTCR with a Q25 quality threshold and the strictest error-elimination algorithm. A nonparametric unseen species model with Euler transformation was used to estimate a lower bound on total TCR beta diversity. TCRdb reworked the public reads: Q25 trimming with fastp, MiXCR clone assembly, productive beta chains retained. Every CDR3 protein is listed once, alongside the most common genes and DNA of its rows. The V and J calls come from TCRdb's annotation, not from the publication. This sample gives hundreds of thousands of distinct CDR3 sequences in total; 48% of them show up just once. The ten most abundant clones make up around 15% of the sample.

The junction shows trimming of 0 bases on V and 15 bases on J, plus 15 bases between the germline ends. The germline V gene (reference sequence) yields LGHDT for CDR1 and YNNKEL for CDR2. CDR3 length: 13 amino acids, cysteine to phenylalanine. Here the CDR3 DNA is all that survives: 39 bases in frame from base 1. About this clonotype: This receptor's antigen is unknown. No base quality information exists; no much larger clone differs at one position.

Systemically healthy Caucasian individuals from Russia, over 30 in total and aged about 6 to 90 years, were included as donors. Each donor gave 8 to 10 milliliters of peripheral blood, collected into EDTA-treated Vacutainer tubes. Ficoll-Paque density-gradient centrifugation was used to isolate PBMCs, with at least 7 million per sample. Trizol reagent was used to extract total RNA from PBMCs, with at least 5.5 micrograms per sample. For every donor, an aliquot of PBMCs went through flow cytometry to measure the percentages of naive CD45RAhigh/CD27high T cells. The sequence joins TRBV3-1 to TRBJ2-1; TRBD2 could be the D gene, as 6 bases match. This receptor was identified in a man between 25 and 39 years old in good health. The sequencing sample was made of blood. Here the CDR3 is given as CASSQERLRGVFF. The DNA sequence is as follows: TGTGCCAGCAGCCAAGAAAGATTACGCGGGGTGTTCTTC.